This TCR beta chain was observed in a study of shared clonotypes between healthy human individuals. Study results and caveats: Generally, naive subsets came out with larger estimated richness than memory subsets. What limited the represented genetic and exposure-history diversity was the small number of donors.

Profiling relied on immunoSEQ multiplex PCR, and the TCRdb table lists in-frame clones only, not all of them. The repertoire has some 2.3 million clones, approximately 93% of them found once; the top ten carry 0.35% to 0.45%. Notes on this clone: The antigen is undetermined.

The authors divided CD4+ cells into CD45RA+ naive and CD45RA-negative memory subsets. Germline assignment: CDR1 SGHTS and CDR2 YDEGEE. This CDR3 is 15 amino acids long. Trimming shortened V by 0 bases and J by 4 bases, and 13 bases separated the two germline ends. The sample was naive CD4+ T cells from PBMCs. Described subset: CD45RA+ positively selected. The origin of this receptor is a man between 18 and 29 years old in good health. Some clones in this sample may be carry-over from other donors' samples. This sequence joins TRBV5-8 and TRBJ1-2; D remains ambiguous. CDR3 coding DNA: TGTGCCAGCAGCTTGGCAGGCCGGAACCTCTATGGCTACACCTTC. Encoded protein: CASSLAGRNLYGYTF.